This T cell receptor beta chain was recorded in a study of shared clonotypes between healthy human individuals. The repertoire was sequenced with immunoSEQ multiplex PCR; TCRdb's copy has only in-frame clones and lacks some. The sample shows about 510,000 clones, 90% to 96% of them seen only once. In the case of this clone: The antigen is undetermined.

General observations from the study: Generation probability values for non-shared clonotypes were lower than those for clonotypes shared by all four donors.

The CDR3 length is 13 residues. Germline V gene data show CDR1 as MNHEY and CDR2 as SVGAGI. Trimming shortened V by 6 bases and J by 3 bases, and 10 bases separated the two germline ends. Sample: naive CD4+ T cells sorted from blood. The sample's subset: CD45RA+ positively selected. The source is a woman between 25 and 40 years old in good health. The chain uses TRBV6-5 and TRBJ2-3; perhaps TRBD1 as D (5 bases). The CDR3 loop reads CASSWQGTDTQYF. Here the CDR3 DNA reads TGTGCCAGCAGCTGGCAGGGTACAGATACGCAGTATTTT.